This T cell receptor (beta chain) was identified in a study of OX40 agonist ivuxolimab in advanced cancers. For the study at large: Treatment received earlier with anti-PD-1, anti-PD-L1 or anti-CTLA-4 agents was allowed, and more than 35% had some.

The table came from immunoSEQ multiplex PCR; TCRdb's copy has only in-frame clones and leaves some out. The sample lists around 80,000 clones; approximately 87% were seen once. The CDR3 is 16 amino acids. V was clipped by 1 base and J by 3 bases, with 15 bases between them. Germline-derived CDR1 and CDR2 are SGHTA and FQGNSA. The rearrangement joins TRBV7-2 to TRBJ2-5; D tentatively fits TRBD1 or TRBD2 (5 bases each). The TCR sequence derives from an adult with an advanced solid tumor such as melanoma, head and neck, liver or kidney cancer. The sequences come from CD4+ or CD8+ T cells sorted from blood, collected in a trial of the OX40 agonist ivuxolimab. This CDR3 is CASSLVYGGIKETQYF. As DNA, the CDR3 is TGTGCCAGCAGCTTAGTATATGGGGGAATAAAAGAGACCCAGTACTTC.